These 27 T cell receptor beta chains originate from one sample sequenced in a study of OX40 agonist ivuxolimab in advanced cancers. The protocol was immunoSEQ multiplex PCR, while the TCRdb copy is restricted to in-frame clones and leaves out a portion. The sample has about 34,000 clones, roughly 80% seen once. This material consisted of CD4+ or CD8+ T cells sorted from blood, taken in a trial of the OX40 agonist ivuxolimab. The receptors were gathered from an adult with an advanced solid tumor such as melanoma, head and neck, liver or kidney cancer.

This clone is medium-sized in the sample. V and J are TRBV19 and TRBJ1-6; D might be TRBD1 (5 bases). CDR3 size: 13 residues. Per germline, CDR1 LNHDA and CDR2 SQIVND (reference sequence). Trimming took 5 bases from V and 11 from J, leaving 13 bases between them. CDR3 residues: CASSSGFATPLHF. CDR3 in DNA: TGTGCCAGTAGTTCAGGGTTTGCGACACCCCTCCACTTT.

This clone was counted between two and nine times. V is TRBV6-5 and J is TRBJ1-6, with no clear D. The V end lost 7 bases, the J end lost 6 bases, and 7 bases lay between the germline ends. Germline CDR1 MNHEY, CDR2 SVGAGI. The CDR3 contains 12 residues. The CDR3 reads CASIQGNSPLHF. For the CDR3, the DNA is TGTGCCAGCATCCAAGGTAATTCACCCCTCCACTTT.

V usage is TRBV30 and J usage is TRBJ2-1, with D uncertain. V lost 4 bases and J lost 8, with 9 bases in between. This CDR3 contains 11 residues. Per the germline V gene, CDR1 is GTSNPN and CDR2 is SVGIG (reference sequence). The CDR3 DNA reads as TGTGCCTGGACCCCTGCGGATGAGCAGTTCTTC. Protein sequence: CAWTPADEQFF.

V is TRBV29-1 and J is TRBJ1-3; D remains ambiguous. The CDR3 is 11 amino acids. Germline CDR1 SQVTM, CDR2 ANQGSEA. V lost 4 bases, J lost 4 bases, and 5 bases lay in between. The DNA of the CDR3 is TGCAGCGTTGTTTTGGGAAACACCATATATTTT. This sequence encodes CSVVLGNTIYF.

The chain combines TRBV28 with TRBJ1-2, with D uncertain. Trimming shortened V by 5 bases and J by 0 bases, and 10 bases separated the two germline ends. The CDR3 runs to 14 residues. Germline assignment: CDR1 MDHEN and CDR2 SYDVKM. CDR3 in DNA: TGTGCCAGCAGTGACCCGGGAGCTAACTATGGCTACACCTTC. This sequence encodes CASSDPGANYGYTF.

The chain combines TRBV5-1 with TRBJ2-1; 12 nucleotides match TRBD2. V shed 4 bases, J shed 10 bases, and the junction held 6 bases outside the gene matches. Germline assignment: CDR1 SGHRS and CDR2 YFSETQ. This CDR3 comprises 14 residues. The CDR3 sequence is CASSPGLAGHEQFF. The CDR3 nucleotides are TGCGCCAGCAGCCCGGGACTAGCGGGCCACGAGCAGTTCTTC.

The V gene is TRBV4-1, the J gene TRBJ1-3; possible D gene TRBD1, 6 bases. Per germline, CDR1 MGHRA and CDR2 YSYEKL. V lost 3 bases and J lost 1, with 16 bases in between. CDR3 length equals 17 residues. The CDR3 nucleotides are TGCGCCAGCAGCCAGGCCCAGGGGCCAAGGTCTGGAAACACCATATATTTT. This sequence encodes CASSQAQGPRSGNTIYF.

The V and J genes are TRBV10-3 and TRBJ2-3; TRBD2 is a possible D gene (7 bases). Germline V gene lookup returns CDR1 ENHRY and CDR2 SYGVKD. The V end lost 11 bases, the J end lost 5 bases, and 14 bases lay between the germline ends. This CDR3 is 12 amino acids long. The CDR3: CALGRGGDTQYF. The CDR3 DNA follows: TGTGCCCTCGGTAGGGGGGGAGATACGCAGTATTTT.

In regard to this clone: The junction differs from germline at one of its ends, possibly a read error. The rearrangement uses TRBV7-9 and TRBJ2-7; 7 bases match TRBD1. The CDR3 extends over 14 amino acids. Germline CDR1 and CDR2: SEHNR and FQNEAQ (reference sequence). The CDR3: CASSLAGGPPEQYF. CDR3 DNA: TGTGCCAGCAGCCTAGCAGGGGGACCACCCGAGCAGTACTTC.

The rearrangement joins TRBV7-8 to TRBJ2-5; D unresolved. The CDR3 has 13 residues. From germline, CDR1 is SGHVS and CDR2 FQNEAQ. The V end was cut by 5 bases, the J end by 1 base, with 8 bases between. In DNA form, the CDR3 reads TGTGCCAGCAGCGTGACCTCCCAAGAGACCCAGTACTTC. This encodes CASSVTSQETQYF.

The V gene is TRBV7-8, the J gene TRBJ2-2; D gene ambiguous. The V gene's germline CDR1 is SGHVS and CDR2 FQNEAQ. Deletions cut 5 bases from V and 4 bases from J, with 8 bases between. This CDR3 is 13 amino acids long. The CDR3 nucleotides read TGTGCCAGCAGCCCAGACGTCACCGGGGAGCTGTTTTTT. Its protein product is CASSPDVTGELFF. Together with reference TRBV7-8 and TRBJ2-2, the CDR3 gives the full variable domain: GAGVSQSPRYKVAKRGQDVALRCDPISGHVSLFWYQQALGQGPEFLTYFQNEAQLDKSGLPSDRFFAERPEGSVSTLKIQRTQQEDSAVYLCASSPDVTGELFFGEGSRLTVL.

The rearrangement links TRBV5-1 to TRBJ2-2; 8 nucleotides align to TRBD1. The V gene's germline CDR1 is SGHRS and CDR2 YFSETQ. The CDR3 totals 16 residues. Trimming at V came to 5 bases and at J to 1 base, leaving 7 bases not matched to a gene. The CDR3: CASRFPGTGNTGELFF. The CDR3, as DNA: TGCGCCAGCAGGTTTCCCGGGACAGGGAACACCGGGGAGCTGTTTTTT.

This clone was counted only a few times. The chain has TRBV7-2 and TRBJ1-1; the D is unclear. Per germline, CDR1 SGHTA and CDR2 FQGNSA. V shed 2 bases and J shed 6 bases, with 16 bases lying between them. The CDR3 has 15 amino acids. DNA for the CDR3: TGTGCCAGCAGCTTATTGGCCGTAGGAGACGCTGAAGCTTTCTTT. Protein product: CASSLLAVGDAEAFF.

V is TRBV7-8 and J is TRBJ1-6; D call uncertain. There are 14 residues in the CDR3. CDR1 and CDR2 from the germline V gene are SGHVS and FQNEAQ. Trimming removed 1 base from V and 4 bases from J, with 5 bases in between. For the CDR3, the DNA is TGTGCCAGCAGCTTAGGTTCTTATAATTCACCCCTCCACTTT. Its translation: CASSLGSYNSPLHF.

The chain employs TRBV5-5 and TRBJ1-2; the D gene is possibly TRBD1 (5 bases). Between the trimmed V and J ends, which lost 4 bases and 4 bases, there was a span of 17 bases. The CDR3 consists of 15 residues. Germline V gives CDR1 SGHKS, CDR2 YYEKEE (reference sequence). Here the CDR3 DNA reads TGTGCCAGCAGCCGCGACGAAGGGACGATCTATGGCTACACCTTC. Encoded protein: CASSRDEGTIYGYTF.

The chain recombines TRBV7-8 with TRBJ2-2; D assignment may be TRBD1 or TRBD2 (6 bases each). The CDR3 length is 13 residues. Trimming took off 5 bases at V and 6 bases at J, with 10 bases between the two ends. Looked up from germline, CDR1 is SGHVS and CDR2 is FQNEAQ. CDR3: CASSRGRSGELFF. The CDR3 DNA sequence: TGTGCCAGCAGCCGGGGGCGATCCGGGGAGCTGTTTTTT.

This sequence joins TRBV5-1 and TRBJ2-7; D is uncertain. The CDR3 has 14 residues. The germline gives CDR1 SGHRS, CDR2 YFSETQ. Trimming removed 0 bases at V and 0 bases at J, with 7 bases between. The CDR3, as DNA: TGCGCCAGCAGCTTGGGATCCAGCTCCTACGAGCAGTACTTC. Amino acid sequence: CASSLGSSSYEQYF.

The chain employs TRBV5-1 and TRBJ2-1; 13 positions match TRBD2. Looked up from germline, CDR1 is SGHRS and CDR2 is YFSETQ. V lost 0 bases, J lost 5 bases, and 2 bases stayed unmatched. This CDR3 has 16 residues. CDR3 DNA: TGCGCCAGCAGCTTGGGACTAGCGGGGGGACACAATGAGCAGTTCTTC. This codes for CASSLGLAGGHNEQFF. Supplemented by reference TRBV5-1 and TRBJ2-1, the full variable domain reads KAGVTQTPRYLIKTRGQQVTLSCSPISGHRSVSWYQQTPGQGLQFLFEYFSETQRNKGNFPGRFSGRQFSNSRSEMNVSTLELGDSALYLCASSLGLAGGHNEQFFGPGTRLTVL.

V usage is TRBV6-5 and J usage is TRBJ1-2; D call uncertain. The CDR3 sequence is 12 residues long. Germline V CDR1 and CDR2: MNHEY, SVGAGI. Trimming took 7 bases from V and 5 from J, leaving 11 bases between them. CDR3 region: CASTKDRYGYTF. The CDR3 DNA reads as TGTGCCAGCACCAAGGACCGTTATGGCTACACCTTC.

This clone turned up a few times. The chain links TRBV29-1 to TRBJ1-1; D is perhaps TRBD1 (6 bases). Trimming pared 6 bases from V and 1 base from J, leaving 12 bases between. CDR3 length equals 13 residues. Per germline, CDR1 SQVTM and CDR2 ANQGSEA. As DNA, the CDR3 is TGCAGCGTCACGGAAGGGGGGAACACTGAAGCTTTCTTT. Its protein is CSVTEGGNTEAFF.

This clone was found a few times. The rearrangement uses TRBV7-9 and TRBJ2-7; TRBD2 matches 12 bases. The J segment lost 5 bases and the V segment lost 2 bases, leaving 7 bases of the junction unmatched. The CDR3 is 16 residues long. The germline gives CDR1 SEHNR, CDR2 FQNEAQ (reference sequence). CDR3 bases: TGTGCCAGCAGCTTAAGGGGGAGACTAGCGGGGGACGAGCAGTACTTC. Protein: CASSLRGRLAGDEQYF.

The V gene is TRBV6-6, the J gene TRBJ2-7; D gene uncertain. The length of the CDR3 is 12 residues. Per the germline V gene, CDR1 is MNHNY and CDR2 is SVGAGI (reference sequence). Trimming stripped 5 bases from V and 2 bases from J, with 7 bases between. CDR3 coding DNA: TGTGCCAGCAGTCGAGACGCCTACGAGCAGTACTTC. It is translated as CASSRDAYEQYF.

CDR3 sequence (DNA): TGTGCCAGCAGCCCCAGAGTTAATCAGCCCCAGCATTTT. Protein sequence: CASSPRVNQPQHF. The rearrangement links TRBV7-2 to TRBJ1-5; D is ambiguous. CDR1 is SGHTA, CDR2 FQGNSA, per germline. The CDR3 covers 13 residues. Between the trimmed V and J ends, which lost 5 bases and 4 bases, there was a span of 9 bases. Supplemented by reference TRBV7-2 and TRBJ1-5, the full variable domain reads GAGVSQSPSNKVTEKGKDVELRCDPISGHTALYWYRQSLGQGLEFLIYFQGNSAPDKSGLPSDRFSAERTGGSVSTLTIQRTQQEDSAVYLCASSPRVNQPQHFGDGTRLSIL.

The rearrangement uses TRBV28 and TRBJ2-1, with TRBD2 matching over 15 bases. Germline lookup yields CDR1 MDHEN and CDR2 SYDVKM. The CDR3 spans 21 residues. V was clipped by 5 bases and J by 5 bases; unmatched bases: 19. The CDR3 coding sequence is TGTGCCAGCAGTCCCCCCCGAGGACTAGCGGGGGGGCATTCACCCCACAATGAGCAGTTCTTC. Protein: CASSPPRGLAGGHSPHNEQFF.

The V call is TRBV10-3, the J call TRBJ2-7; perhaps TRBD1 as D (6 bases). With 6 bases removed from V and 0 bases from J, the gap between germline ends came to 9 bases. The CDR3 runs to 13 residues. In germline, CDR1 is ENHRY, CDR2 SYGVKD. CDR3 bases: TGTGCCATCAGGGGACATGGCTCCTACGAGCAGTACTTC. Residues: CAIRGHGSYEQYF.

The rearrangement links TRBV5-1 to TRBJ2-3; D gene unclear. The CDR3 sequence is 16 residues long. Germline lookup yields CDR1 SGHRS and CDR2 YFSETQ. V lost 0 bases, J lost 2 bases, and 13 bases lay in between. The DNA for the CDR3 is TGCGCCAGCAGCTTGGGGTCGAATGCCCTCACAGATACGCAGTATTTT. This gives the protein CASSLGSNALTDTQYF.

The J gene is TRBJ2-5, the V gene TRBV11-2; TRBD1 aligns across 8 bases. The DNA end is a closer match to TRBJ2-7, so the J assignment may be wrong. CDR3 length: 15 residues. The germline CDR1 and CDR2 sequences are SGHAT and FQNNGV. The chain's CDR3 is CASSPGTGGYYEQYF. The CDR3 nucleotides are TGTGCCAGCAGCCCCGGGACAGGTGGATACTACGAGCAGTACTTC.